Detailed here is one T cell receptor (beta chain). This sample stems from a study of human T cells and chemical hapten exposure. Regarding time point: pre-sensitization, week 0. Specified treatment: therapeutic diphenylcyclopropenone sensitization with weekly scalp DPC. The CDR3 is made up of 13 amino acids. The trim removed 5 bases at V and 7 bases at J, leaving 4 bases unmatched. Germline assignment: CDR1 LGHDT and CDR2 YNNKEL (reference sequence). MiXCR was run by TCRdb on the RACE reads, yielding one entry per CDR3 protein. The repertoire consists of under 300,000 distinct CDR3 sequences, with 7.5% to 9% occurring once and the leading ten covering roughly 1.2%.

The V and J genes are TRBV3-1 and TRBJ1-2, with 10 bases fitting TRBD1. The sequencing here drew on whole blood, taken in connection with sensitization to the hapten diphenylcyclopropenone (DPC). The sequence derives from a man aged 18 to 30 with alopecia areata. Some clones in this sample may be carry-over from other donors' samples. DNA for the CDR3: TGTGCCAGCAGCAGGGACAGGGGCAGTGGCTACACCTTC. It specifies CASSRDRGSGYTF.